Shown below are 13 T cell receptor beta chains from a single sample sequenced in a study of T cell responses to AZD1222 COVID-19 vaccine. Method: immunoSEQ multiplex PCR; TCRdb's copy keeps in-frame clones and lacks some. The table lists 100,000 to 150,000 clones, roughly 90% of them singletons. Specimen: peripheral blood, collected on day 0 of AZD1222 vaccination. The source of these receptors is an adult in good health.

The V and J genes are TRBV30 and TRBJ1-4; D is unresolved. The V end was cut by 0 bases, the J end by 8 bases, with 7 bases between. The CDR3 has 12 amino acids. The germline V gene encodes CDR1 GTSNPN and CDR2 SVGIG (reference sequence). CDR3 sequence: CAWSVLREKLFF. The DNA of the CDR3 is TGTGCCTGGAGTGTGCTGAGAGAAAAACTGTTTTTT.

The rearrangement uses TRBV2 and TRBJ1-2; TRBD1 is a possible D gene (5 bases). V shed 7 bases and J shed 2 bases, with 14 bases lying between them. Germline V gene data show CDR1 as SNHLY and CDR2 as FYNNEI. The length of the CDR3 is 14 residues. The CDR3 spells CASKVGQGNYGYTF. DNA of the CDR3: TGTGCCAGCAAGGTGGGGCAGGGAAACTATGGCTACACCTTC. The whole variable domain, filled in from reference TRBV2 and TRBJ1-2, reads EPEVTQTPSHQVTQMGQEVILRCVPISNHLYFYWYRQILGQKVEFLVSFYNNEISEKSEIFDDQFSVERPDGSNFTLKIRSTKLEDSAMYFCASKVGQGNYGYTFGSGTRLTVV.

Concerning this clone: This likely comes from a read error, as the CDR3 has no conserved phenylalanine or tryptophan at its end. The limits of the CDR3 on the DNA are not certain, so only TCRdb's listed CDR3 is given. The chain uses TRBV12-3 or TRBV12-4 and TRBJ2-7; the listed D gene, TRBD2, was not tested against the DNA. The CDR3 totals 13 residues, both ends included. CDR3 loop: CASSFGTSGSFFI.

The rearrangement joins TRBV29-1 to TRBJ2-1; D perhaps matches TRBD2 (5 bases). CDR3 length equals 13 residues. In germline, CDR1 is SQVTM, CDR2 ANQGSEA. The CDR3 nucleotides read TGCACCATGGGAGCGGAAGGCGGCAATGAGCAGTTCTTC. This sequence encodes CTMGAEGGNEQFF.

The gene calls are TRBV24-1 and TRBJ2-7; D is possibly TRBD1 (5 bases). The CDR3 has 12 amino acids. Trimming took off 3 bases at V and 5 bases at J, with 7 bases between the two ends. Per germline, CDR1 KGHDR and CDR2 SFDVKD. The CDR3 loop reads CATSDKGNEQYF. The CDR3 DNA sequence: TGTGCCACCAGTGATAAGGGGAACGAGCAGTACTTC.

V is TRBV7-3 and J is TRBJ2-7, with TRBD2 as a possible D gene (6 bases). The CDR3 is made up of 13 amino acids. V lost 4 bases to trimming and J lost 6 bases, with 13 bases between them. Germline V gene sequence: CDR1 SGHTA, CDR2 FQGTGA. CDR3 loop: CASSSPPGGEQYF. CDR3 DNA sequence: TGTGCCAGCAGCTCACCTCCCGGGGGCGAGCAGTACTTC.

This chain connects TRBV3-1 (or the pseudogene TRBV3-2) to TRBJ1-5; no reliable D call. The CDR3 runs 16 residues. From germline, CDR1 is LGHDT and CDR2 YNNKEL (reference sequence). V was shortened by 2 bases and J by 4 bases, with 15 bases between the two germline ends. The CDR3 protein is CASSQYGTNPNQPQHF. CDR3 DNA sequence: TGTGCCAGCAGCCAATACGGCACGAATCCGAATCAGCCCCAGCATTTT.

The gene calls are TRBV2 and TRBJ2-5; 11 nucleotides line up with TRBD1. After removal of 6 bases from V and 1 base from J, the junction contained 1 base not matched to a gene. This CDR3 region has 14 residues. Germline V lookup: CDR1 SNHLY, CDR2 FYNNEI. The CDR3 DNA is TGTGCCAGCAGGGACAGGGGGCCCCAAGAGACCCAGTACTTC. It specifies CASRDRGPQETQYF.

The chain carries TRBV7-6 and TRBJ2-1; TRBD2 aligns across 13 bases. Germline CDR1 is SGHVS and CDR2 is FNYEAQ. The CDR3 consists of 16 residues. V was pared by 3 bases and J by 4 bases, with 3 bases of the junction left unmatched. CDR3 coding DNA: TGTGCCAGCAGCTTGGGGACTAGCGGGGTTTACAATGAGCAGTTCTTC. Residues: CASSLGTSGVYNEQFF.

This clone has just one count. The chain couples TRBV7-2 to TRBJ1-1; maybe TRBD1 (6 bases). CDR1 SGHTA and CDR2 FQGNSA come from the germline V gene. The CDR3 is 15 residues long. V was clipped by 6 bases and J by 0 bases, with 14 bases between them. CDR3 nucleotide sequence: TGTGCCAGCAGTCCCGGGACACAAATGAACACTGAAGCTTTCTTT. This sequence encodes CASSPGTQMNTEAFF.

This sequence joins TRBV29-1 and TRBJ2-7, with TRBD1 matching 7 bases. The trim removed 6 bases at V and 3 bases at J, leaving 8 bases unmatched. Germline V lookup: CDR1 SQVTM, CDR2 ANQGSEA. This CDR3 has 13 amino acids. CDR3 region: CSVGQSRIYEQYF. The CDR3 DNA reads TGCAGCGTGGGACAGAGCCGAATCTACGAGCAGTACTTC.

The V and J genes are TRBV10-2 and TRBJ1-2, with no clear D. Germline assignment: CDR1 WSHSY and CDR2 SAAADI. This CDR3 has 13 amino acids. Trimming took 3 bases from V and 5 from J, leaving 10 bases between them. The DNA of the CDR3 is TGCGCCAGCAGTGATAATAGGAAATATGGCTACACCTTC. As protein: CASSDNRKYGYTF.

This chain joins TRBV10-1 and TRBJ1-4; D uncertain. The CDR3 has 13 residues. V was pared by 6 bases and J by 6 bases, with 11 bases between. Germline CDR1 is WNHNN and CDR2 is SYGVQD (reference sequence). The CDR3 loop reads CASRSSRYEKLFF. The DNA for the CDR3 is TGCGCCAGCAGGAGCAGTAGATATGAAAAACTGTTTTTT.